A selection of T cell receptor beta chains follows, all from one sample in a study of blood T cell repertoires in COVID-19. Clones were sequenced by immunoSEQ multiplex PCR, and TCRdb holds only the in-frame ones, with some missing. The table has over 70,000 clones, around 75% seen once. Sequencing was done on a sample of peripheral blood. Receptors were obtained from a man between 65 and 80 years old with COVID-19, enrolled during active disease. Both conserved end residues are part of each CDR3. Each record gives: clone size, J gene, V gene, D gene, CDR3 protein, CDR3 DNA. D genes are given only for firm matches. Clone size is shown for a subset of rows, as once, few, many or a class of expanded clone.

many,TRBJ1-2,TRBV5-4,NA,CASTLWTANYGYTF,TGTGCCAGCACCCTTTGGACAGCTAACTATGGCTACACCTTC
NA,TRBJ1-2,TRBV7-2,TRBD1,CASSFHQSTGGAGGYTF,TGTGCCAGCAGCTTCCACCAGTCGACAGGGGGCGCGGGGGGCTACACCTTC
NA,TRBJ2-1,TRBV9,TRBD2,CASSLSGGVSEQFF,TGTGCCAGCAGTCTTAGCGGGGGGGTCAGTGAGCAGTTCTTC
NA,TRBJ2-2,TRBV7-2,NA,CASSLVATGELFF,TGTGCCAGCAGCTTAGTAGCCACCGGGGAGCTGTTTTTT
NA,TRBJ1-2,TRBV7-9,TRBD1,CASSLAGQGYGYTF,TGTGCCAGCAGCTTAGCTGGACAGGGGTATGGCTACACCTTC
NA,TRBJ1-5,TRBV7-2,NA,CASSQSWREPQHF,TGTGCCAGCAGTCAATCATGGAGGGAACCCCAGCATTTT
NA,TRBJ2-1,TRBV29-1,TRBD2,CSVEGEREVSYNEQFF,TGCAGCGTTGAAGGGGAGCGGGAGGTTTCCTACAATGAGCAGTTCTTC
NA,TRBJ2-1,TRBV3-1/TRBV3-2,TRBD2,CARTPGLAGGPSYNEQFF,TGTGCCAGAACACCGGGACTAGCGGGAGGGCCGTCCTACAATGAGCAGTTCTTC
few,TRBJ1-3,TRBV6-6,NA,CASSFSGNTIYF,TGTGCCAGCAGCTTCTCTGGAAACACCATATATTTT
few,TRBJ1-2,TRBV5-1,NA,CASSFTTGLNYGYTF,TGCGCCAGCAGCTTTACGACAGGACTTAACTATGGCTACACCTTC
few,TRBJ2-4,TRBV29-1,TRBD2,CSVIAGAAKNIQYF,TGCAGCGTAATAGCGGGAGCGGCCAAAAACATTCAGTACTTC
NA,TRBJ1-5,TRBV29-1,NA,CSVASDAGQPQHF,TGCAGCGTTGCATCAGATGCCGGGCAGCCCCAGCATTTT
NA,TRBJ1-1,TRBV25-1,NA,CASSELGRGEGITEAFF,TGTGCCAGCAGTGAATTGGGGAGGGGAGAGGGTATCACTGAAGCTTTCTTT
NA,TRBJ2-2,TRBV7-3,TRBD2,CASSPFGGTHTGELFF,TGTGCCAGCAGCCCGTTCGGGGGGACCCACACCGGGGAGCTGTTTTTT
many,TRBJ2-7,TRBV19,NA,CASSPVGGVYEQYF,TGTGCCAGTAGCCCCGTAGGGGGAGTCTACGAGCAGTACTTC
NA,TRBJ2-7,TRBV2,TRBD1,CASSEGDRAPYEQYF,TGTGCCAGCAGCGAGGGGGACAGGGCACCCTACGAGCAGTACTTC
few,TRBJ2-3,TRBV4-1,NA,CASTQGAGAYTDTQYF,TGCGCCAGCACCCAAGGGGCAGGGGCGTACACAGATACGCAGTATTTT
NA,TRBJ1-1,TRBV6-2/TRBV6-3,TRBD1,CASSSRPGTGADHFRGAFF,TGTGCCAGCAGTTCCCGTCCCGGGACAGGGGCCGATCACTTTCGCGGAGCTTTCTTT
NA,TRBJ2-5,TRBV11-2,TRBD2,CASSWPGGQETQYF,TGTGCCAGCAGCTGGCCCGGGGGGCAAGAGACCCAGTACTTC
NA,TRBJ1-1,TRBV6-5,TRBD1,CASRPGQMNTEAFF,TGTGCCAGCAGGCCGGGACAGATGAACACTGAAGCTTTCTTT
NA,TRBJ2-1,TRBV7-2,NA,CASSPSGLRGNEQFF,TGTGCCAGCAGCCCCTCGGGTCTTCGTGGCAATGAGCAGTTCTTC
NA,TRBJ2-5,TRBV6-6,NA,CASSYSPGRGETQYF,TGTGCCAGCAGTTACTCTCCCGGGAGAGGTGAGACCCAGTACTTC
few,TRBJ1-4,TRBV5-1,NA,CASSLVGRTNEKLFF,TGCGCCAGCAGCTTGGTGGGCAGAACTAATGAAAAACTGTTTTTT
NA,TRBJ2-3,TRBV6-2/TRBV6-3,TRBD2,CASSGGTTSGTQYF,TGTGCCAGCAGTGGAGGGACCACTAGCGGTACGCAGTATTTT
NA,TRBJ1-3,TRBV19,NA,CASSPRQVSGNTIYF,TGTGCCAGTAGTCCACGACAGGTCTCTGGAAACACCATATATTTT
NA,TRBJ2-4,TRBV7-9,NA,CASSFFGETKNIQYF,TGTGCCAGCAGCTTCTTCGGGGAAACCAAAAACATTCAGTACTTC
NA,TRBJ2-3,TRBV28,TRBD2,CASQPSGRTDTQYF,TGTGCCAGCCAACCTAGCGGGCGCACAGATACGCAGTATTTT